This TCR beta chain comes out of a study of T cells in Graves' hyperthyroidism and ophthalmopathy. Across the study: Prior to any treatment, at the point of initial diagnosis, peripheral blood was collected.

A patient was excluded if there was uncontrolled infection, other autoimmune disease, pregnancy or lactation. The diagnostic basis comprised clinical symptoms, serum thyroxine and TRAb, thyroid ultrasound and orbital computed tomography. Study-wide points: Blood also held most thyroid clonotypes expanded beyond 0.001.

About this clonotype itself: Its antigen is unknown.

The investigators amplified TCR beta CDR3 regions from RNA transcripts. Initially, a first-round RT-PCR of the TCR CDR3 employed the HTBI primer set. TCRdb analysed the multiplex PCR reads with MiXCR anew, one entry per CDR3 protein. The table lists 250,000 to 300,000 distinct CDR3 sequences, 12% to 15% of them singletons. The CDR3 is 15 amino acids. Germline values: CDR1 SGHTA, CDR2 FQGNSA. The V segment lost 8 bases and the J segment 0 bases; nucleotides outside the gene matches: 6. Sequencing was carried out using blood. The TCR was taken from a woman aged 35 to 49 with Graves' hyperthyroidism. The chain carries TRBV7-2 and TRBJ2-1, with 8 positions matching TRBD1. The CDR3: CASGPDRGSYNEQFF. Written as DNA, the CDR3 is TGTGCCAGCGGGCCCGACAGGGGCTCCTACAATGAGCAGTTCTTC.